What follows is one T cell receptor beta chain and its context. Antigen unknown. Within Nashville, Tennessee resided all donors, each a Caucasian adult. The genomic DNA of each subset was split evenly across several immunoSEQ plates. Assay: immunoSEQ multiplex PCR; the TCRdb copy retains only in-frame clones and omits some. The profile covers more than 400,000 clones, with about 85% appearing a single time and roughly an eighth taken by the ten largest. The entry originates in a study of shared clonotypes between healthy human individuals. General study findings and limits: The researchers took only blood, and tissue repertoires probably look different.

The sequence was obtained from a woman aged 40 to 55 in good health. Some clones in this sample may be carry-over from other donors' samples. Sequenced sample: PBMCs.

The DNA for the CDR3 is TGTGCCAGCAGCTTAACCACAGGGGCTGGCTACACCTTC. Translation gives CASSLTTGAGYTF. The chain couples TRBV7-9 to TRBJ1-2, with TRBD1 identical over 7 bases. The V and J ends lost 2 bases and 7 bases, in that order; junction bases with no gene match: 4. The CDR3 totals 13 residues. In germline, CDR1 is SEHNR, CDR2 FQNEAQ (reference sequence). The whole variable domain, filled in from reference TRBV7-9 and TRBJ1-2, reads DTGVSQNPRHKITKRGQNVTFRCDPISEHNRLYWYRQTLGQGPEFLTYFQNEAQLEKSRLLSDRFSAERPKGSFSTLEIQRTEQGDSAMYLCASSLTTGAGYTFGSGTRLTVV.